This entry lists 24 T cell receptor beta chains sequenced from one sample in a study of blood T cell repertoires in COVID-19. The assay was immunoSEQ multiplex PCR, and TCRdb's table has in-frame clones only and misses some. The table has roughly 150,000 clones, 65% to 80% seen once. Input material: PBMCs or T cells enriched from blood (not recorded which). The receptors originated from a woman aged 65 to 85 in a cohort exposed to, infected with or recovered from COVID-19 (not recorded which).

The chain uses TRBV25-1 and TRBJ2-5; D is unresolved. The germline V gene encodes CDR1 MGHDK and CDR2 SYGVNS. Trimming removed 5 bases from V and 3 bases from J, with 7 bases in between. The CDR3 runs to 12 residues. The CDR3 DNA reads as TGTGCCAGCAGTTTAGTAGAAGAGACCCAGTACTTC. Protein sequence: CASSLVEETQYF.

The J gene is TRBJ2-2, the V gene TRBV11-3, with D unclear. CDR3 length: 14 amino acids. Trimming left V 3 bases short and J 1 base short, with 6 bases between. Germline values: CDR1 SGHNT, CDR2 YENEEA. The CDR3 sequence: CASSFRVNTGELFF. The CDR3 coding sequence is TGTGCCAGCAGCTTCCGGGTGAACACCGGGGAGCTGTTTTTT. The entire variable domain, with the rest obtained from reference TRBV11-3 and TRBJ2-2, is as follows: EAGVVQSPRYKIIEKKQPVAFWCNPISGHNTLYWYLQNLGQGPELLIRYENEEAVDDSQLPKDRFSAERLKGVDSTLKIQPAELGDSAVYLCASSFRVNTGELFFGEGSRLTVL.

This clone showed up just once. The chain employs TRBV20-1 and TRBJ2-3; 8 nucleotides align to TRBD2. The junction had 14 bases not matched to a gene; V was cut back by 3 bases and J by 3 bases. CDR1 and CDR2 from the germline V gene are DFQATT and SNEGSKA (reference sequence). The CDR3 contains 17 residues. The CDR3 nucleotides are TGCAGTGCTAGTAGGGTCGAAGCGGGAGTTAGGACAGATACGCAGTATTTT. It yields the protein CSASRVEAGVRTDTQYF.

The rearrangement joins TRBV21-1 to TRBJ2-7; TRBD1, as called in the table, went unchecked against the DNA. TRBV21-1 is a pseudogene. The CDR3 is made up of 17 amino acids. This CDR3 is CASSNPLQGQGPYEQYF. Here the CDR3 DNA reads TGTGCCAGCAGCAACCCACTACAGGGACAGGGGCCCTACGAGCAGTACTTC.

The rearrangement uses TRBV7-2 and TRBJ1-5; D might be TRBD1 (5 bases). This CDR3 comprises 14 residues. Between the trimmed V and J ends, which lost 6 bases and 2 bases, there was a span of 11 bases. Germline CDR1 and CDR2: SGHTA and FQGNSA. The CDR3 coding sequence is TGTGCCAGCAGTTCGACAGTTGGCAATCAGCCCCAGCATTTT. This codes for CASSSTVGNQPQHF.

The chain recombines TRBV3-1 (or the pseudogene TRBV3-2) with TRBJ1-2, with a weak D call TRBD1 (6 bases). The V and J ends lost 4 bases and 4 bases respectively, with 19 bases between them. The CDR3 totals 16 residues. Germline CDR1 reads LGHDT; CDR2 reads YNNKEL (reference sequence). CDR3 sequence: CASSLTPGDSVYGYTF. The CDR3 DNA is TGTGCCAGCAGCCTGACACCAGGGGATTCGGTCTATGGCTACACCTTC.

The chain is built from TRBV11-2 and TRBJ2-6; no clear D gene. Germline V gene data show CDR1 as SGHAT and CDR2 as FQNNGV. This CDR3 spans 15 amino acids. V was trimmed by 1 base and J by 9 bases, leaving 13 bases between them. The CDR3 protein is CASSLGSLTFNVLTF. CDR3 nucleotides: TGTGCCAGCAGCTTAGGGAGTCTGACCTTCAACGTCCTGACTTTC. The full variable domain, with the rest looked up from reference TRBV11-2 and TRBJ2-6, is EAGVAQSPRYKIIEKRQSVAFWCNPISGHATLYWYQQILGQGPKLLIQFQNNGVVDDSQLPKDRFSAERLKGVDSTLKIQPAKLEDSAVYLCASSLGSLTFNVLTFGAGSRLTVL.

V usage is TRBV28 and J usage is TRBJ2-1; 9 nucleotides agree with TRBD1. Germline values: CDR1 MDHEN, CDR2 SYDVKM. The CDR3 is 15 residues long. J lost 0 bases, V lost 6 bases, and 3 bases had no gene match. CDR3 DNA sequence: TGTGCCAGCAGACCACAGGGGGCCTCCTACAATGAGCAGTTCTTC. This translates into CASRPQGASYNEQFF.

The genes are TRBV28 and TRBJ1-3; D perhaps matches TRBD1 (6 bases). Trimming stripped 4 bases from V and 1 base from J, with 8 bases between. Germline CDR1 reads MDHEN; CDR2 reads SYDVKM. The CDR3 is 14 amino acids. The chain's CDR3 is CASSSGQSGNTIYF. CDR3 nucleotide sequence: TGTGCCAGCAGTTCCGGACAGTCTGGAAACACCATATATTTT.

The chain carries TRBV2 and TRBJ1-2; D is uncertain. Germline V lookup: CDR1 SNHLY, CDR2 FYNNEI. V lost 6 bases to trimming and J lost 9 bases, with 11 bases between them. The length of the CDR3 is 11 residues. The CDR3 nucleotides are TGTGCCAGCAGATCCGTCGGGAGCTACACCTTC. It encodes CASRSVGSYTF.

V is TRBV3-1 (or the pseudogene TRBV3-2) and J is TRBJ1-2; TRBD1 is a possible D gene (5 bases). Trimming pared 3 bases from V and 4 bases from J, leaving 12 bases between. Germline values: CDR1 LGHDT, CDR2 YNNKEL (reference sequence). This CDR3 has 14 amino acids. This chain's CDR3 is CASSHGRQSYGYTF. DNA for the CDR3: TGTGCCAGCAGCCATGGGCGACAGAGCTATGGCTACACCTTC.

The CDR3 DNA follows: TGCGCCAGCAGTGGGGGGGGTAGCACAGATACGCAGTATTTT. This translates into CASSGGGSTDTQYF. This chain joins TRBV10-1 and TRBJ2-3, with 7 positions matching TRBD2. Germline V gives CDR1 WNHNN, CDR2 SYGVQD (reference sequence). The V segment lost 4 bases and the J segment 0 bases; nucleotides outside the gene matches: 1. The CDR3 totals 14 residues.

The chain combines TRBV5-4 with TRBJ2-7, with 14 bases that match TRBD2. The CDR3 totals 15 residues. The V gene end was trimmed by 4 bases and the J gene end by 2 bases; junction bases not matched to a gene: 2. Germline V gene data show CDR1 as SGHNT and CDR2 as YYREEE (reference sequence). The CDR3 spells CASSKGLAGAYEQYF. The CDR3 nucleotides read TGTGCCAGCAGCAAGGGACTAGCGGGAGCCTACGAGCAGTACTTC.

CDR3 in amino acids: CASSYGPGGTDSPLHF. DNA of the CDR3: TGTGCCAGCAGTTACGGGCCCGGGGGGACGGATTCACCCCTCCACTTT. The chain uses TRBV7-2 and TRBJ1-6; D is perhaps TRBD1 (5 bases). Deletions cut 6 bases from V and 8 bases from J, with 20 bases between. CDR1 and CDR2 (germline): SGHTA, FQGNSA. The CDR3 has 16 amino acids.

This clone was counted a few times. This chain joins TRBV19 and TRBJ2-1; D possibly corresponds to TRBD1 (6 bases). The CDR3 length is 15 residues. The V gene lost 1 base and the J gene lost 2 bases, with 9 bases spanning the gap. Germline loops: CDR1 LNHDA, CDR2 SQIVND (reference sequence). The CDR3 loop reads CASSIGTVTYNEQFF. The CDR3 DNA is TGTGCCAGTAGTATAGGGACAGTGACCTACAATGAGCAGTTCTTC.

This rearrangement joins TRBV24-1 to TRBJ2-1, with D possibly being TRBD1 (6 bases). The CDR3 covers 12 residues. The V end was cut by 4 bases, the J end by 10 bases, with 10 bases between. CDR1 and CDR2 from the germline V gene are KGHDR and SFDVKD. DNA of the CDR3: TGTGCCACCAGTGAACCCGGGACAGAGCAGTTCTTC. Its protein is CATSEPGTEQFF.

The V gene is TRBV7-8, the J gene TRBJ2-4, with TRBD2 identical over 9 bases. Germline V gives CDR1 SGHVS, CDR2 FQNEAQ. CDR3 length: 14 amino acids. The J segment lost 9 bases and the V segment lost 5 bases, leaving 8 bases of the junction unmatched. The CDR3 reads CASSGPWREGIQYF. The CDR3 bases are TGTGCCAGCAGCGGACCTTGGCGGGAGGGCATTCAGTACTTC. Full variable domain (rest looked up from reference TRBV7-8 and TRBJ2-4): GAGVSQSPRYKVAKRGQDVALRCDPISGHVSLFWYQQALGQGPEFLTYFQNEAQLDKSGLPSDRFFAERPEGSVSTLKIQRTQQEDSAVYLCASSGPWREGIQYFGAGTRLSVL.

The chain uses TRBV7-9 and TRBJ2-7; perhaps TRBD1 as D (5 bases). Germline V lookup: CDR1 SEHNR, CDR2 FQNEAQ (reference sequence). V was cut by 2 bases and J by 3 bases, with 8 bases left in between. The CDR3 has 13 amino acids. The CDR3 sequence is CASSLRGFYEQYF. The DNA of the CDR3 is TGTGCCAGCAGCTTAAGGGGTTTCTACGAGCAGTACTTC.

The chain links TRBV5-8 to TRBJ1-5, with TRBD1 identical over 7 bases. Germline V gene data show CDR1 as SGHTS and CDR2 as YDEGEE. V shed 4 bases and J 0 bases; nucleotides not matched to a gene: 4. CDR3 length: 15 amino acids. For the CDR3, the DNA is TGTGCCAGCAGCACCGGACAGGCTAGCAATCAGCCCCAGCATTTT. Encoded protein: CASSTGQASNQPQHF.

This clone was found once. This chain connects TRBV28 to TRBJ2-3; TRBD2 agrees at 8 bases. Unmatched junction bases numbered 10, after V lost 7 bases and J lost 1 base. The CDR3 runs to 16 residues. Germline V CDR1 and CDR2: MDHEN, SYDVKM. Here the CDR3 reads CASTLGAGRGTDTQYF. The CDR3, as DNA: TGTGCCAGCACCCTCGGGGCCGGGAGGGGCACAGATACGCAGTATTTT. The whole variable domain, remainder taken from reference TRBV28 and TRBJ2-3, is DVKVTQSSRYLVKRTGEKVFLECVQDMDHENMFWYRQDPGLGLRLIYFSYDVKMKEKGDIPEGYSVSREKKERFSLILESASTNQTSMYLCASTLGAGRGTDTQYFGPGTRLTVL.

V and J are TRBV10-3 and TRBJ2-1; D not resolved. This CDR3 has 15 residues. Germline lookup yields CDR1 ENHRY and CDR2 SYGVKD. Between the trimmed V and J ends, which lost 9 bases and 7 bases, there was a span of 22 bases. This chain's CDR3 is CAISSADAFGNEQFF. The CDR3 nucleotides read TGTGCCATATCGAGTGCCGACGCATTCGGGAATGAGCAGTTCTTC.

With regard to this clone: Other DNA variants within this sample encode the same CDR3. This chain connects TRBV9 to TRBJ1-3; D is perhaps TRBD1 (6 bases). CDR1 SGDLS and CDR2 YYNGEE come from the germline V gene. This CDR3 comprises 16 residues. V lost 0 bases and J 3 bases, leaving 13 bases between the germline ends. The CDR3 loop reads CASSVGAGAVGNTIYF. The CDR3 DNA follows: TGTGCCAGCAGCGTAGGGGCAGGGGCGGTTGGAAACACCATATATTTT.

V and J are TRBV28 and TRBJ2-7; 10 bases align to TRBD1. The J segment lost 4 bases and the V segment lost 4 bases, leaving 7 bases of the junction unmatched. Germline values: CDR1 MDHEN, CDR2 SYDVKM. The CDR3 consists of 15 residues. The CDR3 nucleotides are TGTGCCAGCAGTTATTCCGGGACAGGGGCGTACGAGCAGTACTTC. It encodes CASSYSGTGAYEQYF.

Only a few counts were recorded for this clone. The chain carries TRBV27 and TRBJ2-1, with 11 bases aligning to TRBD2. Germline assignment: CDR1 MNHEY and CDR2 SMNVEV (reference sequence). This CDR3 has 15 residues. The ends lost 6 bases at V and 4 bases at J; junction bases unmatched: 5. The CDR3 loop reads CASSRTSGLYNEQFF. The CDR3 bases are TGTGCCAGCAGCAGGACTAGCGGGCTGTACAATGAGCAGTTCTTC.